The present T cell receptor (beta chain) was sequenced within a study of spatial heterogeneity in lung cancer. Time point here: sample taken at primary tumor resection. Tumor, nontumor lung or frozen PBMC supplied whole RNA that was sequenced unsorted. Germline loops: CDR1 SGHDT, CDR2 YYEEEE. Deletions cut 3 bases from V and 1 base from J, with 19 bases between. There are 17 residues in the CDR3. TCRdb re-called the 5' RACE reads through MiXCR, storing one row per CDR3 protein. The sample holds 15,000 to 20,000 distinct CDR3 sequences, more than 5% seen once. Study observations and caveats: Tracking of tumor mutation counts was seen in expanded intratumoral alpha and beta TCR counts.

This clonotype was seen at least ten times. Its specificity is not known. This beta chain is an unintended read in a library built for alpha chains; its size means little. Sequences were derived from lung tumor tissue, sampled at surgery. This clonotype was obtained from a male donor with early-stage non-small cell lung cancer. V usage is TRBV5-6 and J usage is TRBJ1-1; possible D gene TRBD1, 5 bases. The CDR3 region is CASSSRIGGTENTEAFF. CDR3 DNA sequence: TGTGCCAGCAGCTCAAGAATTGGGGGGACCGAGAACACTGAAGCTTTCTTT.